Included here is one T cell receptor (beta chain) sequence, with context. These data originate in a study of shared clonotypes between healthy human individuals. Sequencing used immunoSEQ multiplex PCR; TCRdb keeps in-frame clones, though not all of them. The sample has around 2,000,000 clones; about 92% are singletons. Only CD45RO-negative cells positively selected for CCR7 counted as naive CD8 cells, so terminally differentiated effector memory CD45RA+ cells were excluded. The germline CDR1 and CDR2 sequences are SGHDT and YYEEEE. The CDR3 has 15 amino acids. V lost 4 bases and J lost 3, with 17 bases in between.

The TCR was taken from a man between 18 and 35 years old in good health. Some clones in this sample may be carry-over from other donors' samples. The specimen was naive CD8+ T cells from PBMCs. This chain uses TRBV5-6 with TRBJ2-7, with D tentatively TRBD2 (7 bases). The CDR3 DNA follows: TGTGCCAGCAGCCCTCCAACGGGGGGCGACTACGAGCAGTACTTC. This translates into CASSPPTGGDYEQYF.